This is a list of T cell receptor beta chains from one sample in a study of identifying expanded T cells in peripheral blood. Produced via immunoSEQ multiplex PCR; TCRdb's table is partial and in-frame only. This table holds under 90,000 clones, around 91% found once. Material: blood. Every receptor here comes from a person aged 18 to 69 in good health. Both conserved end residues are part of each CDR3. The D gene is left open where the match is weak. Size is stated for part of the rows, as once, few or many counts, or as a class when the clone is expanded.

V gene: TRBV5-1
J gene: TRBJ2-1
D gene: TRBD2
clone size: NA
CDR3 DNA: TGCGCCAGCAGCTTAGGACTAGCGGGATTGAATGAGCAGTTCTTC
CDR3 protein: CASSLGLAGLNEQFF

V gene: TRBV15
J gene: TRBJ1-5
D gene: NA
clone size: NA
CDR3 DNA: TGTGCCACCAGCAGAGAATGGGGGGATCAGCCCCAGCATTTT
CDR3 protein: CATSREWGDQPQHF

V gene: TRBV14
J gene: TRBJ2-3
D gene: TRBD2
clone size: NA
CDR3 DNA: TGTGCCAGCAGCCAAGGTCTAGCGGCAGATACGCAGTATTTT
CDR3 protein: CASSQGLAADTQYF

V gene: TRBV27
J gene: TRBJ1-1
D gene: NA
clone size: NA
CDR3 DNA: TGTGCCAGCAGTTTAACTGGGGGGGTTGAAGCTTTCTTT
CDR3 protein: CASSLTGGVEAFF

V gene: TRBV21-1
J gene: TRBJ2-7
D gene: NA
clone size: once
CDR3 DNA: TGTGCCAGCAACTTTAACAGGGCTTATGACCACGAGCAGTACTTC
CDR3 protein: CASNFNRAYDHEQYF

V gene: TRBV18
J gene: TRBJ1-1
D gene: TRBD1
clone size: once
CDR3 DNA: TGTGCCAGCTCATCCGGGAACAGGGGGCCTAACACTGAAGCTTTCTTT
CDR3 protein: CASSSGNRGPNTEAFF

V gene: TRBV19
J gene: TRBJ2-7
D gene: NA
clone size: NA
CDR3 DNA: TGTGCCAGTAGTTTTCGTGGGGGCGAGCAGTACTTC
CDR3 protein: CASSFRGGEQYF

V gene: TRBV19
J gene: TRBJ1-4
D gene: NA
clone size: NA
CDR3 DNA: TGTGCCAGTAGTATAACAGACGTTGGTGAAAAACTGTTTTTT
CDR3 protein: CASSITDVGEKLFF

V gene: TRBV7-2
J gene: TRBJ2-7
D gene: TRBD2
clone size: NA
CDR3 DNA: TGTGCCAGCAGCTTCGGGGGGGCAAACTACGAGCAGTACTTC
CDR3 protein: CASSFGGANYEQYF

V gene: TRBV30
J gene: TRBJ2-1
D gene: TRBD2
clone size: NA
CDR3 DNA: TGTGCCTGGAGTGTACTAGCGGGGCCCTACAATGAGCAGTTCTTC
CDR3 protein: CAWSVLAGPYNEQFF

V gene: TRBV9
J gene: TRBJ2-7
D gene: NA
clone size: NA
CDR3 DNA: TGTGCCAGCAGCGTACAGGAGGGGGCGTCCTACGAGCAGTACTTC
CDR3 protein: CASSVQEGASYEQYF

V gene: TRBV6-5
J gene: TRBJ2-7
D gene: TRBD1
clone size: once
CDR3 DNA: TGTGCCAGCAACGGACAGGGAAGCTCAGGGCAGTACTTC
CDR3 protein: CASNGQGSSGQYF

V gene: TRBV4-3
J gene: TRBJ2-1
D gene: NA
clone size: NA
CDR3 DNA: TGCGCCAGCAGCCAAGATGCCCTGCCCTACAATGAGCAGTTCTTC
CDR3 protein: CASSQDALPYNEQFF

V gene: TRBV11-2
J gene: TRBJ1-2
D gene: TRBD1
clone size: NA
CDR3 DNA: TGTGCCAGCAGCTCGACACACGGGACAGGAGGACGACCAAACTATGGCTACACCTTC
CDR3 protein: CASSSTHGTGGRPNYGYTF

V gene: TRBV19
J gene: TRBJ2-3
D gene: TRBD2
clone size: NA
CDR3 DNA: TGTGCCAGTAGTAGTACCGGACTAGCAGCAGATACGCAGTATTTT
CDR3 protein: CASSSTGLAADTQYF

V gene: TRBV9
J gene: TRBJ1-5
D gene: NA
clone size: NA
CDR3 DNA: TGTGCCAGCAACGAAGGGGTTCTTAATCAGCCCCAGCATTTT
CDR3 protein: CASNEGVLNQPQHF

V gene: TRBV7-2
J gene: TRBJ1-3
D gene: NA
clone size: NA
CDR3 DNA: TGTGCCAGCAGCCAAGACAGGACTGGAAACACCATATATTTT
CDR3 protein: CASSQDRTGNTIYF

V gene: TRBV19
J gene: TRBJ2-3
D gene: TRBD2
clone size: NA
CDR3 DNA: TGTGCCAGTAGTATAACTAGCGGGGTGACAGATACGCAGTATTTT
CDR3 protein: CASSITSGVTDTQYF

V gene: TRBV9
J gene: TRBJ2-3
D gene: NA
clone size: once
CDR3 DNA: TGTGCCAGCAGCGCCTCAACAGATACGCAGTATTTT
CDR3 protein: CASSASTDTQYF

V gene: TRBV11-3
J gene: TRBJ2-7
D gene: NA
clone size: NA
CDR3 DNA: TGTGCCAGCAGCGCGGGACCGACGGGCGAGCAGTACTTC
CDR3 protein: CASSAGPTGEQYF

V gene: TRBV29-1
J gene: TRBJ2-1
D gene: NA
clone size: NA
CDR3 DNA: TGCAGCGTTGAAGTAGAGCAGTTCTTC
CDR3 protein: CSVEVEQFF

V gene: TRBV10-3
J gene: TRBJ2-7
D gene: TRBD2
clone size: NA
CDR3 DNA: TGTGCCATCAGTGAGTTGGGACTAGCGGGGGCCTCCTACGAGCAGTACTTC
CDR3 protein: CAISELGLAGASYEQYF

V gene: TRBV30
J gene: TRBJ2-3
D gene: TRBD1
clone size: NA
CDR3 DNA: TGTGCCTGGAGCGCGGGACAGGGCGCAGATACGCAGTATTTT
CDR3 protein: CAWSAGQGADTQYF

V gene: TRBV5-4
J gene: TRBJ1-1
D gene: NA
clone size: NA
CDR3 DNA: TGTGCCAGCAGCCTCATACAGGACACTGAAGCTTTCTTT
CDR3 protein: CASSLIQDTEAFF

V gene: TRBV19
J gene: TRBJ1-2
D gene: NA
clone size: NA
CDR3 DNA: TGTGCCAGTAGTATAGGGGGGACCGGCCTCGCCTATGGCTACACCTTC
CDR3 protein: CASSIGGTGLAYGYTF

V gene: TRBV25-1
J gene: TRBJ2-1
D gene: NA
clone size: NA
CDR3 DNA: TGTGCCAGCAGTGATCAGATGTGGGCTAATGAGCAGTTCTTC
CDR3 protein: CASSDQMWANEQFF

V gene: TRBV7-2
J gene: TRBJ2-3
D gene: TRBD2
clone size: NA
CDR3 DNA: TGTGCCAGCAGCTTGACTAGCGGGGGTAGCACAGATACGCAGTATTTT
CDR3 protein: CASSLTSGGSTDTQYF

V gene: TRBV6-5
J gene: TRBJ1-2
D gene: NA
clone size: NA
CDR3 DNA: TGTGCCAGCAGCAACGGGGGGAAGGGCTACACCTTC
CDR3 protein: CASSNGGKGYTF

V gene: TRBV29-1
J gene: TRBJ1-5
D gene: NA
clone size: NA
CDR3 DNA: TGCAGCGTTGGTGGGGGGGGTGGCAGCAATCAGCCCCAGCATTTT
CDR3 protein: CSVGGGGGSNQPQHF

V gene: TRBV5-1
J gene: TRBJ1-6
D gene: NA
clone size: NA
CDR3 DNA: TGCGCCAGCAGCCCAGCTGCCGGGGTTAATCTTAATTCACCCCTCCACTTT
CDR3 protein: CASSPAAGVNLNSPLHF

V gene: TRBV7-2
J gene: TRBJ2-7
D gene: NA
clone size: NA
CDR3 DNA: TGTGCCAGCAGCTTAGTTTCCCCTAGCAACTACGAGCAGTACTTC
CDR3 protein: CASSLVSPSNYEQYF

V gene: TRBV2
J gene: TRBJ2-5
D gene: NA
clone size: NA
CDR3 DNA: TGTGCCAGCAGAATAACAGGGAGCCAAGAGACCCAGTACTTC
CDR3 protein: CASRITGSQETQYF

V gene: TRBV5-5
J gene: TRBJ1-4
D gene: TRBD1
clone size: NA
CDR3 DNA: TGTGCCAGCAGCCACGGACAGGACCTTAATGAAAAACTGTTTTTT
CDR3 protein: CASSHGQDLNEKLFF

V gene: TRBV7-8
J gene: TRBJ2-5
D gene: NA
clone size: NA
CDR3 DNA: TGTGCCAGCAGCCAACAGGAAAGGATGGAGACCCAGTACTTC
CDR3 protein: CASSQQERMETQYF

V gene: TRBV5-6
J gene: TRBJ2-7
D gene: NA
clone size: NA
CDR3 DNA: TGTGCCAGCAGCTTTCTGGGGGGCGAGCAGTACTTC
CDR3 protein: CASSFLGGEQYF

V gene: TRBV27
J gene: TRBJ2-2
D gene: NA
clone size: NA
CDR3 DNA: TGTGCCAGCAGTTACGGGCCTAACACCGGGGAGCTGTTTTTT
CDR3 protein: CASSYGPNTGELFF

V gene: TRBV6-1
J gene: TRBJ2-7
D gene: TRBD1
clone size: NA
CDR3 DNA: TGTGCCAGCACCGGGACAGTGAGCTCCTACGAGCAGTACTTC
CDR3 protein: CASTGTVSSYEQYF

V gene: TRBV28
J gene: TRBJ1-5
D gene: NA
clone size: NA
CDR3 DNA: TGTGCCAGCAGTTTCAGTCTTGGTTTTGGCTCTCTTGATCAGCCCCAGCATTTT
CDR3 protein: CASSFSLGFGSLDQPQHF

V gene: TRBV13
J gene: TRBJ2-5
D gene: NA
clone size: NA
CDR3 DNA: TGTGCCAGCAGCTTCACTCGGGACACCCGAGAAGAGACCCAGTACTTC
CDR3 protein: CASSFTRDTREETQYF

V gene: TRBV7-3
J gene: TRBJ2-1
D gene: NA
clone size: NA
CDR3 DNA: TGTGCCAGCAGCTTGGGGCAGGGTAACAATGAGCAGTTCTTC
CDR3 protein: CASSLGQGNNEQFF

V gene: TRBV21-1
J gene: TRBJ2-3
D gene: NA
clone size: NA
CDR3 DNA: TGTGCCAGCAGGGCGGGACTAGCGGGAGGGGCATGGCTCTTGCGGAGCACAGATACGCAGTATTTT
CDR3 protein: CASRAGLAGGAWLLRSTDTQYF

V gene: TRBV9
J gene: TRBJ1-3
D gene: NA
clone size: NA
CDR3 DNA: TGTGCCAGCAGCCCCCGGGACGGCTACTCTGGAAACACCATATATTTT
CDR3 protein: CASSPRDGYSGNTIYF

V gene: TRBV29-1
J gene: TRBJ2-1
D gene: TRBD1
clone size: NA
CDR3 DNA: TGCAGCGCCGCGGGACAGGGGTGGAGGAATGAGCAGTTCTTC
CDR3 protein: CSAAGQGWRNEQFF

V gene: TRBV2
J gene: TRBJ2-3
D gene: TRBD2
clone size: few
CDR3 DNA: TGTGCCAGCAGTGGGACTAGCACTAGCACAGATACGCAGTATTTT
CDR3 protein: CASSGTSTSTDTQYF

V gene: TRBV6-5
J gene: TRBJ1-2
D gene: NA
clone size: NA
CDR3 DNA: TGTGCCAGCAGTTACGCTGGCTACACCTTC
CDR3 protein: CASSYAGYTF

V gene: TRBV2
J gene: TRBJ1-1
D gene: NA
clone size: NA
CDR3 DNA: TGTGCCAGCAGTGACGCTTCAGTCTGGGGGGTGAACACTGAAGCTTTCTTT
CDR3 protein: CASSDASVWGVNTEAFF

V gene: TRBV2
J gene: TRBJ1-4
D gene: NA
clone size: NA
CDR3 DNA: TGTGCCAGCAGTTTACGACAGGAGAATGAAAAACTGTTTTTT
CDR3 protein: CASSLRQENEKLFF

V gene: TRBV7-2
J gene: TRBJ2-5
D gene: NA
clone size: NA
CDR3 DNA: TGTGCCAGCAGCTTTGACTTGGGATACCCTCAAGAGACCCAGTACTTC
CDR3 protein: CASSFDLGYPQETQYF

V gene: TRBV9
J gene: TRBJ2-7
D gene: NA
clone size: NA
CDR3 DNA: TGTGCCAGCAGCGTAGCGCCTCGCGGGGCGGCGTACGAGCAGTACTTC
CDR3 protein: CASSVAPRGAAYEQYF

V gene: TRBV29-1
J gene: TRBJ2-2
D gene: TRBD1
clone size: NA
CDR3 DNA: TGCAGCGGTCGAGCCACAGGGGACAACACCGGGGAGCTGTTTTTT
CDR3 protein: CSGRATGDNTGELFF

V gene: TRBV28
J gene: TRBJ1-1
D gene: NA
clone size: NA
CDR3 DNA: TGTGCCAGCAGTTTAGTCTCACTTAACACTGAAGCTTTCTTT
CDR3 protein: CASSLVSLNTEAFF

V gene: TRBV4-1
J gene: TRBJ2-3
D gene: NA
clone size: NA
CDR3 DNA: TGCGCCAGCAGCCATTGGCAGGGAGACGATACGCAGTATTTT
CDR3 protein: CASSHWQGDDTQYF

V gene: TRBV7-2
J gene: TRBJ2-3
D gene: NA
clone size: NA
CDR3 DNA: TGTGCCAGCAGCTTAGGTTCAACGTGGCGGCCCACAGATACGCAGTATTTT
CDR3 protein: CASSLGSTWRPTDTQYF

V gene: TRBV6-5
J gene: TRBJ1-4
D gene: TRBD1
clone size: NA
CDR3 DNA: TGTGCCAGCAGAGAGACAGGGGCTAATGAAAAACTGTTTTTT
CDR3 protein: CASRETGANEKLFF